These 32 T cell receptor beta chains were sequenced from one sample in a study of T cells in localized non-small cell lung cancer. TCRdb's table, derived via immunoSEQ multiplex PCR, lists solely in-frame clones and lacks some. The table records tens of thousands of clones, over 60% of them present only once. Material: PBMCs, obtained before any cancer treatment. Every receptor here comes from a woman aged 35-75 years with stage II lung adenocarcinoma.

The V gene is TRBV28, the J gene TRBJ2-7; D possibly corresponds to TRBD2 (6 bases). The V end was cut by 3 bases, the J end by 2 bases, with 11 bases between. The CDR3 is 14 residues long. Per germline, CDR1 MDHEN and CDR2 SYDVKM. DNA of the CDR3: TGTGCCAGCAGTTTCCGGGACTCAACCTACGAGCAGTACTTC. Translation gives CASSFRDSTYEQYF.

The J gene is TRBJ1-1, the V gene TRBV15; D is possibly TRBD1 (5 bases). V was shortened by 1 base and J by 1 base, with 7 bases between the two germline ends. This CDR3 has 14 amino acids. Looked up from germline, CDR1 is LNHNV and CDR2 is YYDKDF (reference sequence). CDR3 amino acids: CATSRGGRNTEAFF. The CDR3 bases are TGTGCCACCAGCAGAGGGGGGAGGAACACTGAAGCTTTCTTT.

The rearrangement uses TRBV7-9 and TRBJ2-3, with TRBD2 identical over 12 bases. The ends lost 4 bases at V and 7 bases at J; junction bases unmatched: 3. The germline V gene encodes CDR1 SEHNR and CDR2 FQNEAQ (reference sequence). This CDR3 comprises 14 residues. The CDR3 DNA follows: TGTGCCAGCAGCTCTAGCGGGGGGGCCAATACGCAGTATTTT. Amino acid sequence: CASSSSGGANTQYF.

Judged by abundance, this clone is large. The J gene is TRBJ2-5, the V gene TRBV4-2; 11 bases agree with TRBD2. Losses at the gene ends were 0 bases for V and 4 bases for J; bases not matched to a gene: 4. Germline V CDR1 and CDR2: LGHNA, YNFKEQ. The CDR3 spans 16 residues. CDR3 DNA sequence: TGTGCCAGCAGCCAAGATCCGACTAGCGGGGTAGAGACCCAGTACTTC. It is translated as CASSQDPTSGVETQYF.

The rearrangement joins TRBV28 to TRBJ2-7; D possibly corresponds to TRBD1 (6 bases). The ends were cut back, 5 bases at V and 7 bases at J, with 12 bases in the middle. CDR1 and CDR2 (germline): MDHEN, SYDVKM. This CDR3 spans 12 amino acids. The CDR3 sequence is CASSMDSLEQYF. CDR3 in DNA: TGTGCCAGCAGTATGGACAGCCTAGAGCAGTACTTC.

The V and J genes are TRBV28 and TRBJ1-5, with D possibly being TRBD1 (6 bases). The germline gives CDR1 MDHEN, CDR2 SYDVKM. The CDR3 is 15 amino acids. Trimming shortened V by 3 bases and J by 6 bases, and 15 bases separated the two germline ends. Here the CDR3 reads CASSFAGGARQPQHF. The CDR3 DNA follows: TGTGCCAGCAGTTTCGCCGGGGGGGCGCGTCAGCCCCAGCATTTT.

In its sample, this clone was seen a few times. The same CDR3 also results from other DNA sequences found in this sample. The chain combines TRBV7-3 with TRBJ2-7, with TRBD2 identical over 9 bases. This CDR3 comprises 15 residues. J was trimmed by 4 bases and V by 3 bases; bases with no gene match: 7. Germline V gene sequence: CDR1 SGHTA, CDR2 FQGTGA. The CDR3 coding sequence is TGTGCCAGCAGCTTCGAGGCGGGGGGGCGGTACGAGCAGTACTTC. It is translated as CASSFEAGGRYEQYF.

This clone was counted a single time. V usage is TRBV5-5 and J usage is TRBJ1-2; no clear D. Germline CDR1 and CDR2: SGHKS and YYEKEE (reference sequence). This CDR3 has 14 residues. V gave up 0 bases and J gave up 0 bases, with 6 bases separating them. The CDR3 loop is CASSLVFANYGYTF. The CDR3 nucleotides read TGTGCCAGCAGCTTGGTCTTCGCTAACTATGGCTACACCTTC.

CDR3 in DNA: TGTGCCAGTATTCCTAGGGGCCGAGGGAACACTGAAGCTTTCTTT. It translates to CASIPRGRGNTEAFF. V and J are TRBV19 and TRBJ1-1, with D tentatively TRBD1 (5 bases). CDR3 length: 15 amino acids. Trimming removed 7 bases at V and 1 base at J, with 16 bases between. The germline V gene has CDR1 LNHDA and CDR2 SQIVND (reference sequence).

This rearrangement joins TRBV7-2 to TRBJ2-2; D unclear. Trimming shortened V by 1 base and J by 5 bases, and 8 bases separated the two germline ends. From germline, CDR1 is SGHTA and CDR2 FQGNSA. The CDR3 runs to 14 residues. The CDR3 DNA sequence: TGTGCCAGCAGCTTAGGAAGAGAAACCGGGGAGCTGTTTTTT. Encoded protein: CASSLGRETGELFF.

The chain combines TRBV28 with TRBJ1-2; tentative D call: TRBD1 (5 bases). Germline CDR1 MDHEN, CDR2 SYDVKM. The CDR3 consists of 13 residues. V was shortened by 10 bases and J by 5 bases, with 17 bases between the two germline ends. CDR3 sequence reads: CAISQTAPYGYTF. The CDR3 DNA is TGTGCCATCTCCCAGACAGCGCCTTATGGCTACACCTTC.

Comments on this clone: This specimen includes other DNA sequences encoding the same CDR3. V gene TRBV28 combines with J gene TRBJ1-5, with D unresolved. V gave up 5 bases and J gave up 4 bases, with 3 bases separating them. This CDR3 has 11 residues. Per germline, CDR1 MDHEN and CDR2 SYDVKM. The CDR3: CASSRNQPQHF. The CDR3 DNA reads as TGTGCCAGCAGTAGGAATCAGCCCCAGCATTTT.

This clone was observed a few times. The chain uses TRBV18 and TRBJ1-4; a possible D gene is TRBD1 (5 bases). CDR1 and CDR2 from the germline V gene are KGHSH and LQKENI. This CDR3 is built from 13 residues. V dropped 2 bases and J dropped 7 bases, with 8 bases sitting between them. CDR3 nucleotide sequence: TGTGCCAGCTCACCAACAGGCTTTGAAAAACTGTTTTTT. The encoded protein is CASSPTGFEKLFF.

This clone has a single count. The rearrangement joins TRBV18 to TRBJ1-1, with no clear D. CDR1 is KGHSH and CDR2 is LQKENI in the germline V gene. Between the trimmed V and J ends, which lost 3 bases and 0 bases, there was a span of 2 bases. This CDR3 is 12 amino acids long. DNA of the CDR3: TGTGCCAGCTCACCGATGAACACTGAAGCTTTCTTT. It specifies CASSPMNTEAFF.

This clone was recorded only once. The gene calls are TRBV30 and TRBJ1-2, with a tentative D call TRBD1 (5 bases). This CDR3 region has 16 residues. Germline loops: CDR1 GTSNPN, CDR2 SVGIG (reference sequence). V lost 0 bases to trimming and J lost 1 base, with 15 bases between them. In DNA, the CDR3 is TGTGCCTGGAGTGTACTTCCAGGGAAGGGTAACTATGGCTACACCTTC. Its protein is CAWSVLPGKGNYGYTF.

This chain links TRBV13 with TRBJ2-5; perhaps TRBD1 as D (6 bases). CDR3 length: 14 residues. Germline values: CDR1 PRHDT, CDR2 FYEKMQ (reference sequence). V was cut by 5 bases and J by 2 bases, with 12 bases left in between. The CDR3 sequence: CASSARTVQETQYF. The CDR3 nucleotides are TGTGCCAGCAGCGCCCGGACAGTACAAGAGACCCAGTACTTC.

This sequence joins TRBV2 and TRBJ2-5; D ambiguous. The germline V gene encodes CDR1 SNHLY and CDR2 FYNNEI. The V and J ends lost 2 bases and 5 bases respectively, with 9 bases between them. The CDR3 extends over 13 amino acids. The CDR3 loop reads CASSESYSETQYF. CDR3 DNA: TGTGCCAGCAGTGAAAGTTATTCTGAGACCCAGTACTTC.

J is TRBJ1-2 and V is TRBV20-1; no definite D call. V was cut by 2 bases and J by 4 bases, with 2 bases left in between. Germline lookup yields CDR1 DFQATT and CDR2 SNEGSKA (reference sequence). The CDR3 totals 10 residues. Here the CDR3 DNA reads TGCAGTGCTAGATTCTATGGCTACACCTTC. Its translation: CSARFYGYTF.

This clone has more than one count but fewer than ten. This chain links TRBV2 with TRBJ2-5; no clear D gene. The CDR3 is made up of 12 amino acids. The V gene lost 3 bases and the J gene lost 2 bases, with 4 bases spanning the gap. The germline V gene has CDR1 SNHLY and CDR2 FYNNEI. CDR3 in amino acids: CASSENQETQYF. For the CDR3, the DNA is TGTGCCAGCAGTGAGAATCAAGAGACCCAGTACTTC.

The chain is built from TRBV11-2 and TRBJ1-3, with D possibly TRBD1 on 5 matching bases. Trimming took 5 bases from V and 0 from J, leaving 8 bases between them. There are 14 residues in the CDR3. Germline CDR1 and CDR2: SGHAT and FQNNGV. CDR3 DNA: TGTGCCAGCAGCCGGGACGCCTCTGGAAACACCATATATTTT. The encoded protein is CASSRDASGNTIYF.

This chain links TRBV5-4 with TRBJ1-2; D may be TRBD1 (6 bases). The CDR3 loop spans 16 amino acids. The V gene's germline CDR1 is SGHNT and CDR2 YYREEE (reference sequence). The V and J ends lost 3 bases and 3 bases respectively, with 18 bases between them. CDR3 sequence (DNA): TGTGCCAGCAGCTCTTTACTAGCGGGGGGGCACTATGGCTACACCTTC. It yields the protein CASSSLLAGGHYGYTF.

This chain uses TRBV7-6 with TRBJ1-3; no reliable D call. Trimming pared 1 base from V and 1 base from J, leaving 11 bases between. Germline CDR1 SGHVS, CDR2 FNYEAQ. The CDR3 is 16 residues long. CDR3: CASSLGGSGSGNTIYF. The CDR3, as DNA: TGTGCCAGCAGCTTAGGAGGGTCGGGGTCTGGAAACACCATATATTTT.

The chain has TRBV5-1 and TRBJ2-3, with D unclear. The CDR3 loop spans 11 amino acids. The germline V gene has CDR1 SGHRS and CDR2 YFSETQ. V was shortened by 1 base and J by 4 bases, with 1 base between the two germline ends. The chain's CDR3 is CASSLSDTQYF. The CDR3 bases are TGCGCCAGCAGCTTGTCAGATACGCAGTATTTT.

This rearrangement joins TRBV6-5 to TRBJ1-1, with D unresolved. Per the germline V gene, CDR1 is MNHEY and CDR2 is SVGAGI. V gave up 2 bases and J gave up 2 bases, with 3 bases separating them. The CDR3 spans 12 residues. This CDR3 is CASSYSNTEAFF. The CDR3 bases are TGTGCCAGCAGTTACAGTAACACTGAAGCTTTCTTT.

The rearrangement links TRBV2 to TRBJ1-6; D not certain. Germline CDR1 SNHLY, CDR2 FYNNEI. The CDR3 extends over 11 amino acids. Trimming removed 3 bases from V and 11 bases from J, with 5 bases in between. The CDR3 loop is CASSDQPPLHF. The CDR3 DNA reads TGTGCCAGCAGTGACCAGCCACCCCTCCACTTT.

J is TRBJ2-7 and V is TRBV5-1, with D perhaps being TRBD1 or TRBD2 (5 bases each). CDR1 and CDR2 (germline): SGHRS, YFSETQ. Deletions cut 5 bases from V and 6 bases from J, with 18 bases between. This CDR3 contains 14 residues. This chain's CDR3 is CASRLGQTRGEQYF. In DNA form, the CDR3 reads TGCGCCAGCAGATTAGGACAAACTAGGGGCGAGCAGTACTTC.

The chain recombines TRBV30 with TRBJ1-1; weak D call: TRBD1 (5 bases). Trimming took off 8 bases at V and 2 bases at J, with 21 bases between the two ends. The length of the CDR3 is 15 residues. Germline V gives CDR1 GTSNPN, CDR2 SVGIG (reference sequence). The CDR3 spells CAGHAWAGLNTEAFF. In DNA, the CDR3 is TGTGCCGGCCACGCCTGGGCGGGACTAAACACTGAAGCTTTCTTT.

This clone appeared a single time. The chain recombines TRBV7-3 with TRBJ2-1, with 10 bases identical to TRBD2. The CDR3 covers 15 residues. Germline V gene lookup returns CDR1 SGHTA and CDR2 FQGTGA. Trimming took 2 bases from V and 6 from J; bases not matched to a gene: 4. The chain's CDR3 is CASSLGTSDFNEQFF. The CDR3 DNA reads TGTGCCAGCAGCTTAGGGACTAGCGACTTCAATGAGCAGTTCTTC.

This chain connects TRBV11-2 to TRBJ1-3, with D unclear. This CDR3 spans 11 amino acids. CDR1 is SGHAT, CDR2 FQNNGV, per germline. V lost 5 bases to trimming and J lost 4 bases, with 3 bases between them. CDR3 loop: CASSRGNTIYF. CDR3 nucleotide sequence: TGTGCCAGCAGCCGGGGAAACACCATATATTTT.

The chain combines TRBV7-3 with TRBJ2-4, with no clear D. V shed 2 bases and J shed 8 bases, with 13 bases lying between them. The CDR3 is 14 amino acids. CDR1 and CDR2 (germline): SGHTA, FQGTGA. CDR3: CASSLGSTRDIQYF. The CDR3 DNA is TGTGCCAGCAGCTTAGGCTCGACTCGGGACATTCAGTACTTC.

The J gene is TRBJ1-4, the V gene TRBV5-1; D may be TRBD1 (5 bases). The germline CDR1 and CDR2 sequences are SGHRS and YFSETQ. The CDR3 consists of 16 residues. V was shortened by 5 bases and J by 0 bases, with 14 bases between the two germline ends. The CDR3 reads CASRFGWGSTNEKLFF. CDR3 coding DNA: TGCGCCAGCAGGTTCGGCTGGGGGTCAACTAATGAAAAACTGTTTTTT.

The chain links TRBV29-1 to TRBJ1-2, with TRBD1 matching 8 bases. The V gene's germline CDR1 is SQVTM and CDR2 ANQGSEA. The V segment lost 3 bases and the J segment 4 bases; nucleotides outside the gene matches: 7. CDR3 size: 14 residues. The chain's CDR3 is CSVEGRGRGYGYTF. For the CDR3, the DNA is TGCAGCGTTGAGGGCAGGGGGCGCGGCTATGGCTACACCTTC.